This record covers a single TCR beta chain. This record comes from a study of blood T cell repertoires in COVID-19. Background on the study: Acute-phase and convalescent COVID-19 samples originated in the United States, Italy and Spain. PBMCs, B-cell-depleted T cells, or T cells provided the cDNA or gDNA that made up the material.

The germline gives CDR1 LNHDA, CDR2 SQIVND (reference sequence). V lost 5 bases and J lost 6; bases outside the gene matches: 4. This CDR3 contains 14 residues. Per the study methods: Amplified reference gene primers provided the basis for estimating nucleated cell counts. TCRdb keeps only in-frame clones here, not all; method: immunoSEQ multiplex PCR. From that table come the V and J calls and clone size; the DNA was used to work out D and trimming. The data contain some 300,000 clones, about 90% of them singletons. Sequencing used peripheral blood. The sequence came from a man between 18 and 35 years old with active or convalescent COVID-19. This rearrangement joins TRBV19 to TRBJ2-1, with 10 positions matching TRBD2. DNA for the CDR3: TGTGCCAGTAGTTGGAGGACTAGCGGCAATGAGCAGTTCTTC. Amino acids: CASSWRTSGNEQFF.